What follows is one T cell receptor (beta chain) and its context. No antigen is known for it. The data originate from a study of T cells after posttransplantation cyclophosphamide. General study findings and limits: Recipient CMV seropositivity and CMV reactivation strongly tracked TRB clonality. Blood and skin or GI T cell repertoires showed limited TRB overlap.

Sampled 1 year posttransplant, controls received myeloablative marrow transplants, methotrexate and a calcineurin inhibitor. TCRdb keeps only in-frame clones here, not all; method: immunoSEQ multiplex PCR. Altogether roughly 24,000 clones are present, around 89% being singletons, with the ten largest covering 8.2%. V shed 3 bases and J 6 bases; nucleotides not matched to a gene: 11. CDR1 and CDR2 from the germline V gene are LNHDA and SQIVND (reference sequence). This CDR3 region has 15 residues. The chain joins TRBV19 to TRBJ2-7, with TRBD2 identical over 7 bases. The TCR sequence derives from a female patient aged 45 to 65 who received an allogeneic stem cell transplant from an unrelated donor, was CMV-positive, and had chronic GVHD only. Certain T cells may be donor cells from the graft. The sequencing used PBMCs, collected after an allogeneic stem cell transplant with a calcineurin inhibitor and methotrexate. CDR3 loop: CASSISSGRASEQYF. The CDR3 coding sequence is TGTGCCAGTAGTATTTCTTCGGGGAGGGCCTCCGAGCAGTACTTC.